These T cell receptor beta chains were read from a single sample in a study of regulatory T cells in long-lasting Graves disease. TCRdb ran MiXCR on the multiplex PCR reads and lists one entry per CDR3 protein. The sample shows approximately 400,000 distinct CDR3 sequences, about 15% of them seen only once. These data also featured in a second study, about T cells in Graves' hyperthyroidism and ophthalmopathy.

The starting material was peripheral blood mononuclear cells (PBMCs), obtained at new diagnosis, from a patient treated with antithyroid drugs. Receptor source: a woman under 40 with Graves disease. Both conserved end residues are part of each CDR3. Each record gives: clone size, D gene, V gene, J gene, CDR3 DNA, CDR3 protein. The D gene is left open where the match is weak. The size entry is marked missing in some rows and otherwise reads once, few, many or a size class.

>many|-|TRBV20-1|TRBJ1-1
TGCAGTGCTAGTTGGGGGCTCGAAGCTTTCTTT
CSASWGLEAFF
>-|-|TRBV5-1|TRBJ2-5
TGCGCCAGCAGCTTGTTTGCGGGGTGGACAGGTCCTCAAGAGACCCAGTACTTC
CASSLFAGWTGPQETQYF
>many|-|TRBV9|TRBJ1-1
TGTGCCAGCAGCGTAAGCGGGGCGGGGGGAACTGAAGCTTTCTTT
CASSVSGAGGTEAFF
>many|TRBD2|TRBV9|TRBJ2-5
TGTGCCAGCAGTAGATCACTGGGGAGGGTTGCTTCCCAGTACTTC
CASSRSLGRVASQYF
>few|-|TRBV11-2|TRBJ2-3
TGTGCCAGCAGCTTAGTGGAAACGGGTACGCAGTATTTT
CASSLVETGTQYF
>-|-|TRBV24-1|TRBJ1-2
TGTGCCACCAAGGGGTCGAACTATGGCTACACCTTC
CATKGSNYGYTF
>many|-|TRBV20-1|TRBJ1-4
TGCAGTGCTAGAGATCTGGGGTTGGACGAAAAACTGTTTTTT
CSARDLGLDEKLFF
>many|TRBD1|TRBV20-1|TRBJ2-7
TGCAGTGCTAGAGATAGGACAGGGAGCTCCTACGAGCAGTACTTC
CSARDRTGSSYEQYF
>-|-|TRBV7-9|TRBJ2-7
TGTGCCAGCAGCATACGACAGGTCGACGAGCAGTACTTC
CASSIRQVDEQYF
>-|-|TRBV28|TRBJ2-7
TGTGCCAGCAGTTTAACCGGGTACGGCTCCTACGAGCAGTACTTC
CASSLTGYGSYEQYF
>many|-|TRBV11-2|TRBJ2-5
TGTGCCAGCAGCTTGTTGACTCAAGAGACCCAGTACTTC
CASSLLTQETQYF
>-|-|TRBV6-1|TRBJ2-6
TGTGCCAGCAGTGCACGCCAGGACTCTGGGGCCAACGTCCTGACTTTC
CASSARQDSGANVLTF
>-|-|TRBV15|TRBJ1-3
TGTGCCACCAGCAGAGAAACTTTAGGTGGAAACACCATATATTTT
CATSRETLGGNTIYF
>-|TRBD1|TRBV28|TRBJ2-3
TGTGCCAGCAGTGCGACAGGGCTCATCACAGATACGCAGTATTTT
CASSATGLITDTQYF
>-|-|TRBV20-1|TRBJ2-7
TGCAGTGCTCAGACCGCTAACTCCTACGAGCAGTACTTC
CSAQTANSYEQYF
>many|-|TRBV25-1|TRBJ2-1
TGTGCCAGCTCCTTCTTCCCAAGGCAATACAATGAGCAGTTCTTC
CASSFFPRQYNEQFF
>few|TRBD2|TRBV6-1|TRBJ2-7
TGTGCCAGCAGAGACGGGTGGACTAGCGGGAGATACGAGCAGTACTTC
CASRDGWTSGRYEQYF
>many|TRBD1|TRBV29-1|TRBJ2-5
TGCAGCGTTGAAGATCTGGGGACAGCTCAAGAGACCCAGTACTTC
CSVEDLGTAQETQYF
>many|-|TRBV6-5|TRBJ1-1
TGTGCCAGCAGTTACGGAGCTCGGGGCACTGAAGCTTTCTTT
CASSYGARGTEAFF
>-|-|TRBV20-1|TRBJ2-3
TGCAGTGCTTACTGGCGGGATGTCACAGATACGCAGTATTTT
CSAYWRDVTDTQYF
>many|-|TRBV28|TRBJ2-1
TGTGCCAGCAGTTTTGGCTCCGGATACAATGAGCAGTTCTTC
CASSFGSGYNEQFF
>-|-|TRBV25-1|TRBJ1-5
TGTGCCAGCAGTGTCCTAGGCAGCGAACGCAATCAGCCCCAGCATTTT
CASSVLGSERNQPQHF
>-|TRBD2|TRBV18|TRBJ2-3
TGTGCCAGCTCACCGGGACTAGCGGAAACTAGCACAGATACGCAGTATTTT
CASSPGLAETSTDTQYF